The source of this T cell receptor (beta chain) is a study of blood T cell repertoires in COVID-19. This clone appeared many times. Original handling: Estimated nucleated cell counts came from reference gene primer amplification. This table comes from immunoSEQ multiplex PCR, and its TCRdb copy is limited to in-frame clones, with some not included. The V and J calls and clone size were taken over from that table, and D and trimming were inferred from the DNA. The data hold roughly 230,000 clones, with approximately 81% observed a single time. Looked up from germline, CDR1 is SGDLS and CDR2 is YYNGEE. Trimming left V 4 bases short and J 0 bases short, with 5 bases between. This CDR3 has 13 residues.

The TCR originated in a man aged 40-49 years with acute or convalescent COVID-19. The J gene is TRBJ2-1, the V gene TRBV9, with D possibly being TRBD2 (5 bases). Sequenced: peripheral blood. This CDR3 reads CASSRDSYNEQFF. The CDR3 DNA follows: TGTGCCAGCAGCCGGGACTCCTACAATGAGCAGTTCTTC.